This T cell receptor (beta chain) comes out of a study of T cell repertoires in aging, cancer and after chemotherapy. Study background: Donor ages fell into six groups from 30 or younger up to 70 or older. Paired samples before and after chemotherapy came from chronic lymphocytic leukemia patients on fludarabine- or bendamustine-based regimens.

Germline V gene sequence: CDR1 SGHTA, CDR2 FQGNSA. The V and J ends lost 4 bases and 1 base, in that order; junction bases with no gene match: 13. The CDR3 is 18 amino acids. Overall study results and limits: In cancer patients, declining TCR diversity with age involved lost richness and lost evenness. Age-matched healthy donors had significantly more diverse, less clonal blood TCR repertoires than untreated cancer patients.

This clonotype has just a few counts. Its antigen remains unidentified. Rearranged V-D-J TRB sequences were amplified with a mixed TRB-A/B primer pool. TCRdb re-derived calls from the multiplex PCR reads in MiXCR, one entry per CDR3 protein. This sample yields more than 3,500 distinct CDR3 sequences, of which approximately 24% are seen a single time; roughly 49% belongs to the top ten. Peripheral blood genomic DNA, not sorted cells or RNA, was the template. The sequence came from a human donor with a blood cancer. Sequenced sample: blood. This chain joins TRBV7-2 and TRBJ2-3; 8 bases fit TRBD2. CDR3: CASSSQDAGGLGTDTQYF. As DNA, the CDR3 is TGTGCCAGCAGCTCGCAGGACGCGGGAGGTCTAGGCACAGATACGCAGTATTTT.